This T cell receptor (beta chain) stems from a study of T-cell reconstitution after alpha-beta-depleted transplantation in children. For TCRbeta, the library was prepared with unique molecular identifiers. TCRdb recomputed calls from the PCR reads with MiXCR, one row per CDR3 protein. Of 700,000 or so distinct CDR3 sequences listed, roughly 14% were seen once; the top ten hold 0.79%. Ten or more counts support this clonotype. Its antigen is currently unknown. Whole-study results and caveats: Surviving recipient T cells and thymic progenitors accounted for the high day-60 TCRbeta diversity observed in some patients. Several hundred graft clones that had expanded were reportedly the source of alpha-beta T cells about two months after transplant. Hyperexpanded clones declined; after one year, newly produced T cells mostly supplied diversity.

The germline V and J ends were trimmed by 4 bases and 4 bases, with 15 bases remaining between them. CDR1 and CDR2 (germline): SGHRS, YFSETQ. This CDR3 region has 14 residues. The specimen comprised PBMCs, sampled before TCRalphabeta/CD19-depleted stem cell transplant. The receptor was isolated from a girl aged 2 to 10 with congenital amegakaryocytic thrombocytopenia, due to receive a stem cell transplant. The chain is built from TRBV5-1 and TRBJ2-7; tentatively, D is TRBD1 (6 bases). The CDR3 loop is CASSPDRSIYEQYF. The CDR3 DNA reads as TGCGCCAGCAGCCCGGACAGATCGATTTACGAGCAGTACTTC.